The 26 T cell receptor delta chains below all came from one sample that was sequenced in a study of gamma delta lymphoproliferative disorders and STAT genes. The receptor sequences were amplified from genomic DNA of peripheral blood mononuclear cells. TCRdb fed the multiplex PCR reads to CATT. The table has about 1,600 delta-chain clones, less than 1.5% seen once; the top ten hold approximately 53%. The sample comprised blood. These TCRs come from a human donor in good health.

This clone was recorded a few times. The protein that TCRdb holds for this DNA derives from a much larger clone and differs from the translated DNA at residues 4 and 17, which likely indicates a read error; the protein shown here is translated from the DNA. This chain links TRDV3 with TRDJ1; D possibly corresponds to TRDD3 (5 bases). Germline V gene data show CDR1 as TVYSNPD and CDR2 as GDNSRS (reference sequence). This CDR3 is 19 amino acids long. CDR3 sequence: CASNYFALLGGSYTDKPIF. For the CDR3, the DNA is TGTGCCTCTAACTACTTCGCTCTACTCGGGGGGTCGTACACCGATAAACCCATCTTT.

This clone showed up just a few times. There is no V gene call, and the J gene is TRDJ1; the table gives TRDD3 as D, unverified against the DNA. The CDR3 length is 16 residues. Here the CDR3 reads CALGELVTGPWSFLTF. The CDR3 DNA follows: TGTGCTCTTGGGGAACTAGTTACCGGGCCGTGGTCCTTCCTAACCTTT.

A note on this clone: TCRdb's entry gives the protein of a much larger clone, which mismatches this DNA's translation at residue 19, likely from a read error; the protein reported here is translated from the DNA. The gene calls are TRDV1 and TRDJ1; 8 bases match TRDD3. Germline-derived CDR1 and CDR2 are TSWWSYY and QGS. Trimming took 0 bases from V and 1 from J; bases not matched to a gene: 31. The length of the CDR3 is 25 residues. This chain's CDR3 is CALGELHLYPKLGVIRVPSTDKLIF. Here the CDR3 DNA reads TGTGCTCTTGGGGAACTACATCTATATCCTAAACTGGGGGTTATCAGGGTTCCGAGCACCGATAAACTCATCTTT.

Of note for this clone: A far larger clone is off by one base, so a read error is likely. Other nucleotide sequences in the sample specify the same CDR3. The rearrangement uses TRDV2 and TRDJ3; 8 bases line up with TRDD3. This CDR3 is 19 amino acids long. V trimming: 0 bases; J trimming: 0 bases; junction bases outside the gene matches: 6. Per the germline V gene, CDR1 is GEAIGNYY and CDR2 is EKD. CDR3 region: CACDTLLGDTSWDTRQMFF. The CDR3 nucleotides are TGTGCCTGTGACACCCTACTAGGGGATACCTCCTGGGACACCCGACAGATGTTTTTC.

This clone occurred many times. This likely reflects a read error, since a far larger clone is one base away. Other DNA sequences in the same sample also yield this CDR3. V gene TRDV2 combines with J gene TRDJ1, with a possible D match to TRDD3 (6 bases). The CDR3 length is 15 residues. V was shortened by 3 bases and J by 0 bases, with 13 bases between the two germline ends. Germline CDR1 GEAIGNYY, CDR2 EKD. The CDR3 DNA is TGTGCCTGTGACCAATTGGGGGGCTACACCGATAAACTCATCTTT. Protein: CACDQLGGYTDKLIF.

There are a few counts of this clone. The CDR3 protein is CALGELRWGLPLLEVYTDKLIF. DNA of the CDR3: TGTGCTCTTGGGGAACTGCGTTGGGGCCTTCCACTACTGGAGGTCTACACCGATAAACTCATCTTT. This chain connects TRDV1 to TRDJ1, with a possible D match to TRDD2 (6 bases). Trimming stripped 0 bases from V and 0 bases from J, with 29 bases between. In germline, CDR1 is TSWWSYY, CDR2 QGS. CDR3 size: 22 residues.

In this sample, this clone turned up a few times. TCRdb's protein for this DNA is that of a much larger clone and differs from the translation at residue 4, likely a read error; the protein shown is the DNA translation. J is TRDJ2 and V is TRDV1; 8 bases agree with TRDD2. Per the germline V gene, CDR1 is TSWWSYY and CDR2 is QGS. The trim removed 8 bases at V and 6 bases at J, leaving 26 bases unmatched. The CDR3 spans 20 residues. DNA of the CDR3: TGTGCTCTTCGGCCAGAGTTCTTCCTACGAAGGGTTATAGGGGCAGCACAACTCTTCTTT. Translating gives CALRPEFFLRRVIGAAQLFF.

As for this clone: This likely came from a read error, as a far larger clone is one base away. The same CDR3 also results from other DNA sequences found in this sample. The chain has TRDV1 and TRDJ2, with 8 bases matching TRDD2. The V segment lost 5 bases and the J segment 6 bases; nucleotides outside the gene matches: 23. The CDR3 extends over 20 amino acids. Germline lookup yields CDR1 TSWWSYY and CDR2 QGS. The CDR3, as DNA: TGTGCTCTTGGGCCAGAATTCTTCCTACGAAGGGTTATAGGGGCAGCACAACTCTTCTTT. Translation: CALGPEFFLRRVIGAAQLFF.

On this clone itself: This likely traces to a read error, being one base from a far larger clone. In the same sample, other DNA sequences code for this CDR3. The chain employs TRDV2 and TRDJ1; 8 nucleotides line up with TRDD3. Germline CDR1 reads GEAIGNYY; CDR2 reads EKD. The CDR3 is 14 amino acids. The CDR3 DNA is TGTGCTTGTGACCTCATGGGGGATTCCGATAAACTCATCTTT. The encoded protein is CACDLMGDSDKLIF.

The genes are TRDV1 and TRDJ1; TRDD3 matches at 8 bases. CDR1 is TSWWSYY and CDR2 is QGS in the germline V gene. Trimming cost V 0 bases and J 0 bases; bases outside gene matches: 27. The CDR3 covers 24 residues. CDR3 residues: CALGELRWGLSLLGVPSYTDKLIF. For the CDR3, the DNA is TGTGCTCTTGGGGAACTGCGTTGGGGCCTTTCACTACTGGGGGTCCCCTCCTACACCGATAAACTCATCTTT.

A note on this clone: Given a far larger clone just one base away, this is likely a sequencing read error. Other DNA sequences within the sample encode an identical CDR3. The CDR3 spells CACDPLLGGGYSPDKLIF. The CDR3 DNA sequence: TGTGCCTGTGATCCCCTCCTAGGTGGGGGATACTCCCCCGATAAACTCATCTTT. V usage is TRDV2 and J usage is TRDJ1; 10 nucleotides match TRDD3. The CDR3 contains 18 residues. Trimming removed 4 bases from V and 3 bases from J; junction bases left unmatched: 16. Germline CDR1 and CDR2: GEAIGNYY and EKD.

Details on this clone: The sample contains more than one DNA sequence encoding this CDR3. This chain's CDR3 is CACDTVLGVPSYTDKLIF. CDR3 nucleotide sequence: TGTGCCTGTGATACAGTACTGGGGGTCCCCTCCTACACCGATAAACTCATCTTT. The chain combines TRDV2 with TRDJ1; 8 bases are shared with TRDD3. CDR1 and CDR2 (germline): GEAIGNYY, EKD. The CDR3 has 18 residues. The V gene end was trimmed by 4 bases and the J gene end by 0 bases; junction bases not matched to a gene: 15.

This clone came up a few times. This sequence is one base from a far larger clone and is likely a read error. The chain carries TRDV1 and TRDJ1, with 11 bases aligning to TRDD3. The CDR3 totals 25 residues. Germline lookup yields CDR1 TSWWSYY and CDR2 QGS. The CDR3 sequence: CALGELHRLSFLLYWGIGDTDKPIF. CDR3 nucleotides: TGTGCTCTTGGGGAACTCCACCGCTTATCCTTCCTACTGTACTGGGGGATAGGTGACACCGATAAACCCATCTTT.

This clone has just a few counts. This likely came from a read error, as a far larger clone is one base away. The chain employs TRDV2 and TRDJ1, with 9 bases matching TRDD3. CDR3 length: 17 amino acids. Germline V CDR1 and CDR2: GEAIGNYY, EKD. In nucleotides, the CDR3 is TGTGCCTGTGACACAATGCTGGGGGATCTCTTAACCGATAAACCCATCTTT. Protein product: CACDTMLGDLLTDKPIF.

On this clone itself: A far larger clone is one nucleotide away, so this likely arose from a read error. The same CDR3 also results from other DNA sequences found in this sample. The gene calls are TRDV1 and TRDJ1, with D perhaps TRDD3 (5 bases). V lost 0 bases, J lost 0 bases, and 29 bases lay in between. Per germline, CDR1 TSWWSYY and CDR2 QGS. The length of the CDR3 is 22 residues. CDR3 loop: CALGELGPFSLIPLANTDKLIF. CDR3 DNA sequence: TGTGCTCTTGGGGAACTCGGGCCTTTTTCTTTGATACCGCTAGCGAACACCGATAAACTCATCTTT.

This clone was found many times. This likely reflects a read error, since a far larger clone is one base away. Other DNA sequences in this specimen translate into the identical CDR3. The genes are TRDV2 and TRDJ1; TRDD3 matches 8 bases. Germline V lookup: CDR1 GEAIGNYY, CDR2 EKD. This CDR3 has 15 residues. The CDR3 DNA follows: TGTGCTTGTGACCAACTGGGGGGCTACACCGATAAACTCATCTTT. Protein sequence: CACDQLGGYTDKLIF.

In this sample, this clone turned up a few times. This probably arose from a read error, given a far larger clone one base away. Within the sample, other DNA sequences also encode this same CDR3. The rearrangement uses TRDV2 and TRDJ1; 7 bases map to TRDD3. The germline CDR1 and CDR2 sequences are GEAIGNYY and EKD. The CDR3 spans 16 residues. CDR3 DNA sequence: TGTGCCTGGGCCCCTGGGGGTTACCTTTGGTTTGATAAACTCATCTTC. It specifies CAWAPGGYLWFDKLIF.

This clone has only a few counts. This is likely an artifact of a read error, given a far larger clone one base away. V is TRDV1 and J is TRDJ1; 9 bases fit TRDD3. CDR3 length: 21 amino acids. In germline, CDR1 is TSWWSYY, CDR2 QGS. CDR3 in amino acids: CAFGERVAPTYWGIGSDKLIF. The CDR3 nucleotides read TGTGCTTTTGGGGAAAGGGTCGCTCCTACCTATTGGGGGATAGGTTCCGATAAACTCATCTTT.

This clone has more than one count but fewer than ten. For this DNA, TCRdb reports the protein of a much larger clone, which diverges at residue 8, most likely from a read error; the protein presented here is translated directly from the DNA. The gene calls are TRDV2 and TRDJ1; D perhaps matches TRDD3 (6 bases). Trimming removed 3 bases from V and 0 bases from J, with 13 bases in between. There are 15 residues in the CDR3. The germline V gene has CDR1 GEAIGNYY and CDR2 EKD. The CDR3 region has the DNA TGTGCCTGTGACGACCTGGGGTTTCACACCGATAAACTCATCTTT. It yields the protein CACDDLGFHTDKLIF.

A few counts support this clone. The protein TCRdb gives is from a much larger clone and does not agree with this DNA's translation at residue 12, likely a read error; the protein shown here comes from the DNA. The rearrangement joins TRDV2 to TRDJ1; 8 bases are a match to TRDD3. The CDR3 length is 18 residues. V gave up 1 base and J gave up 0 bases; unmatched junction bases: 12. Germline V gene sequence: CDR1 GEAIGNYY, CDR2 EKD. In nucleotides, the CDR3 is TGTGCCTGTGACACTCTCTCTACTGGGGGGGGCCACACCGATAAACTCATCTTT. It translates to CACDTLSTGGGHTDKLIF.

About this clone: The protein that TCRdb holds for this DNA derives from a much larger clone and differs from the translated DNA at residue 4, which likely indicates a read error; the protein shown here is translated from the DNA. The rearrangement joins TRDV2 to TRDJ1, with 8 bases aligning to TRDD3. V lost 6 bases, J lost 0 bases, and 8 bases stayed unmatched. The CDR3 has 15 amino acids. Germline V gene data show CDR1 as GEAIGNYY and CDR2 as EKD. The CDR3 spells CACNQLGGYTDKLIF. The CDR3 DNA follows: TGTGCCTGTAACCAACTGGGGGGCTACACCGATAAACTCATCTTT.

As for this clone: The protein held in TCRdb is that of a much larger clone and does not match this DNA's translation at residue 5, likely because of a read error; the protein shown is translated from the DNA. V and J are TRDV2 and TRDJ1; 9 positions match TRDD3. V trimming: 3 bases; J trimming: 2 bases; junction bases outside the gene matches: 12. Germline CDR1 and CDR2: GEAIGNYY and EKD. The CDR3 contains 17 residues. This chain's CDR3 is CACDAMLGDLLTDKLIF. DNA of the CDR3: TGTGCCTGTGACGCAATGCTGGGGGATCTCTTAACCGATAAACTCATCTTT.

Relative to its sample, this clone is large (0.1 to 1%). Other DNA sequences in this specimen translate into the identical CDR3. Here the CDR3 reads CALGDVPRGWPLPYTDKLIF. The CDR3 DNA is TGTGCTCTTGGGGACGTCCCCAGGGGGTGGCCGCTTCCCTACACCGATAAACTCATCTTT. The V call is TRDV1, the J call TRDJ1, with D possibly being TRDD2 or TRDD3 (5 bases each). Per germline, CDR1 TSWWSYY and CDR2 QGS. The V end lost 3 bases, the J end lost 0 bases, and 26 bases lay between the germline ends. CDR3 size: 20 residues.

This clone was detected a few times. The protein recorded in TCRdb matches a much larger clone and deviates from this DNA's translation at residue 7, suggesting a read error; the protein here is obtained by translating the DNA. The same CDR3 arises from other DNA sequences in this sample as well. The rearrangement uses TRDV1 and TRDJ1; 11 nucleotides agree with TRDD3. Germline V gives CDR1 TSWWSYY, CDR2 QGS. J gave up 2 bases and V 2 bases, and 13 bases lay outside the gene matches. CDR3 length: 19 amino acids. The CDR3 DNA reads TGTGCTCTTGGGGAATTTCTCTCATTGGGGGATACGCAAACCGATAAACTCATCTTT. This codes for CALGEFLSLGDTQTDKLIF.

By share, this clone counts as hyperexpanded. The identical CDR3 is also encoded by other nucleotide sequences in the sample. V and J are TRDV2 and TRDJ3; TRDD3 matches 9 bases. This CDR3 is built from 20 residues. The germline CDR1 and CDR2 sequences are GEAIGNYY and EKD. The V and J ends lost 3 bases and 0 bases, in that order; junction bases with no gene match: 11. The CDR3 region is CACDPTGGTRSSWDTRQMFF. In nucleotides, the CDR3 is TGTGCCTGTGACCCTACTGGGGGAACCAGGAGCTCCTGGGACACCCGACAGATGTTTTTC.

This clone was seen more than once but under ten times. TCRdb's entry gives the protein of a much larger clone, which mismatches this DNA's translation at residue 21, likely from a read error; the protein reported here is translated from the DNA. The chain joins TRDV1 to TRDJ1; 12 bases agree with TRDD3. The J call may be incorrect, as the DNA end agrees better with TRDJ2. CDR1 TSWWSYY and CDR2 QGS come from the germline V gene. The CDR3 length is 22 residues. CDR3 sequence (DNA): TGTGCTCTTGGGGAAGGGGGATATGACCCTGGGGGATACGAAGAGAACACCGATAAACTCTTCTTT. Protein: CALGEGGYDPGGYEENTDKLFF.